Listed here are 4 T cell receptor beta chains from one sample, sequenced in a study of T-cell reconstitution after alpha-beta-depleted transplantation in children listed by TCRdb under 2016. Library method: PCR. The instrument was an Illumina HiSeq 2500. To normalize quantification of the TCRbeta repertoire, the TCR libraries were built with molecular barcoding that relied on unique molecular identifiers. TCRdb reran the public reads through fastp at Q25 and MiXCR, keeping productive beta chains. Rows matching on CDR3 protein sequence are summarized as one entry with the most common DNA and genes. Recorded for this sample are 580,000 or so distinct CDR3 sequences; roughly 24% of them occurred a single time. The top ten constitute 13% to 15% of the sample. The treatment or condition label, read with the paper, signifies: allogeneic hematopoietic cell transplantation with graft depleted of TCRalphabeta T cells and CD19 B cells.

Sequenced here: PBMCs, mostly from graft donor cells, sampled 360 days after TCRalphabeta/CD19-depleted stem cell transplant. The source is a boy younger than two who had a stem cell transplant for acute myeloid leukemia, so the T cells may come from the graft donor.

This clonotype showed up just a few times. The chain combines TRBV27 with TRBJ2-1; 7 bases agree with TRBD2. CDR1 is MNHEY, CDR2 SMNVEV, per germline (reference sequence). This CDR3 has 16 amino acids. V trimming: 2 bases; J trimming: 3 bases; junction bases outside the gene matches: 7. CDR3: CASSLMASGLYNEQFF. The CDR3 nucleotides are TGTGCCAGCAGTTTAATGGCTAGCGGCCTCTACAATGAGCAGTTCTTC.

V usage is TRBV12-3 or TRBV12-4 and J usage is TRBJ1-2; D call uncertain. This CDR3 comprises 13 residues. Trimming removed 5 bases from V and 8 bases from J, with 15 bases in between. CDR3 DNA sequence: TGTGCCAGCAGTCCCCTAGGGCCCTCCGGCTACACCTTC. It translates to CASSPLGPSGYTF.

This clonotype has only a few counts. The genes are TRBV29-1 and TRBJ1-4; TRBD1 is a possible D gene (5 bases). Germline CDR1 and CDR2: SQVTM and ANQGSEA. V was pared by 7 bases and J by 4 bases, with 13 bases between. The CDR3 is made up of 13 amino acids. CDR3 region: CSANRDHNEKLFF. The CDR3 nucleotides read TGCAGCGCCAACCGGGACCATAATGAAAAACTGTTTTTT.

This clonotype has at least ten counts. The V gene is TRBV7-2, the J gene TRBJ2-5; D is uncertain. The CDR3 length is 11 residues. V was shortened by 2 bases and J by 5 bases, with 3 bases between the two germline ends. CDR1 is SGHTA, CDR2 FQGNSA, per germline. The CDR3 loop reads CASSLWETQYF. CDR3 nucleotide sequence: TGTGCCAGCAGCTTATGGGAGACCCAGTACTTC.